Here is one T cell receptor (beta chain) with its context. Its antigen is unidentified. The sample belongs to a study of T-cell memory formation after mild COVID-19. The overall study: Clusters of TCRs were largely donor specific. Notes on the study in general: Clones shrinking between day 15 and 85 showed a balanced CD4/CD8 split, and those that grew later tilted toward CD4+.

5'RACE, which relied on constant-segment primers, yielded TCR alpha and TCR beta cDNA libraries carrying sample barcodes and UMIs. TCRdb analysed the 5' RACE reads with MiXCR anew, one entry per CDR3 protein. The sample shows around 410,000 distinct CDR3 sequences, more than 20% of them seen only once. CDR1 SGDLS and CDR2 YYNGEE come from the germline V gene. V lost 2 bases, J lost 2 bases, and 13 bases lay in between. This CDR3 has 15 residues. Material: PBMCs or a T cell subset sorted from them (not recorded which). This chain links TRBV9 with TRBJ2-5; D ambiguous. This receptor was obtained from an adult woman who had mild COVID-19 (a few samples of this study predate the infection). Cell type and time point are not known. As DNA, the CDR3 is TGTGCCAGCAGCGTTGACCCAACCCCTCAAGAGACCCAGTACTTC. This translates into CASSVDPTPQETQYF. Based on the CDR3 plus reference TRBV9 and TRBJ2-5, the full variable domain is DSGVTQTPKHLITATGQRVTLRCSPRSGDLSVYWYQQSLDQGLQFLIQYYNGEERAKGNILERFSAQQFPDLHSELNLSSLELGDSALYFCASSVDPTPQETQYFGPGTRLLVL.